The rows below give T cell receptor beta chains drawn from one sample of a study of glioma-infiltrating T cells after dendritic cell vaccination. The repertoire was sequenced with immunoSEQ multiplex PCR; TCRdb's copy has only in-frame clones and lacks some. The sample yields about 63,000 clones, more than 75% seen once. Sequencing was performed on blood, taken after dendritic cell vaccination. These receptors were obtained from a human donor with glioblastoma. The CDR3 runs from the conserved cysteine through the conserved F or W. Fields, in order: clone size, J gene, V gene, D gene, CDR3 length, CDR3 protein, CDR3 DNA. D genes are given only for firm matches. The size entry is marked missing in some rows and otherwise reads once, few, many or a size class.

size: -
J: TRBJ1-6
V: TRBV4-2
D: TRBD1
length: 18
CDR3: CASSQEGGTVLYNSPLHF
DNA: TGTGCCAGCAGCCAAGAAGGGGGGACAGTACTTTATAATTCACCCCTCCACTTT

size: -
J: TRBJ1-1
V: TRBV7-3
D: -
length: 14
CDR3: CASSLGVTGTEAFF
DNA: TGTGCCAGCAGCTTGGGCGTTACAGGGACTGAAGCTTTCTTT

size: -
J: TRBJ2-3
V: TRBV15
D: -
length: 14
CDR3: CATSRGQPPDTQYF
DNA: TGTGCCACCAGCAGGGGACAACCCCCAGATACGCAGTATTTT

size: -
J: TRBJ1-5
V: TRBV5-1
D: -
length: 13
CDR3: CASSEEGLQAQHF
DNA: TGCGCCAGCAGCGAGGAAGGACTCCAGGCCCAGCATTTT

size: few
J: TRBJ1-1
V: TRBV7-8
D: -
length: 12
CDR3: CASSLVETEAFF
DNA: TGTGCCAGCAGCCTAGTTGAGACTGAAGCTTTCTTT

size: -
J: TRBJ2-5
V: TRBV19
D: -
length: 15
CDR3: CASSDGQITQETQYF
DNA: TGTGCCAGTAGTGATGGACAGATTACCCAAGAGACCCAGTACTTC

size: -
J: TRBJ2-5
V: TRBV30
D: -
length: 11
CDR3: CAWSVGETQYF
DNA: TGTGCCTGGAGTGTCGGGGAGACCCAGTACTTC

size: -
J: TRBJ1-2
V: TRBV9
D: -
length: 16
CDR3: CASSASGVGRVYGYTF
DNA: TGTGCCAGCAGCGCCTCCGGAGTAGGCAGAGTCTATGGCTACACCTTC

size: -
J: TRBJ1-1
V: TRBV4-2
D: -
length: 15
CDR3: CASSQEYSVSTEAFF
DNA: TGTGCCAGCAGCCAAGAATATAGCGTGAGCACTGAAGCTTTCTTT

size: -
J: TRBJ2-7
V: TRBV10-2
D: TRBD1
length: 13
CDR3: CASTGQGHYEQYF
DNA: TGCGCCAGCACCGGACAGGGGCACTACGAGCAGTACTTC

size: -
J: TRBJ2-1
V: TRBV2
D: -
length: 13
CDR3: CASTQGEANEQFF
DNA: TGTGCCAGCACCCAAGGGGAGGCGAATGAGCAGTTCTTC

size: -
J: TRBJ2-3
V: TRBV7-3
D: TRBD2
length: 14
CDR3: CASSPAGGPDTQYF
DNA: TGTGCCAGCAGCCCCGCGGGGGGCCCAGATACGCAGTATTTT

size: -
J: TRBJ2-5
V: TRBV5-1
D: -
length: 15
CDR3: CASSLATRVGETQYF
DNA: TGCGCCAGCAGCTTGGCAACCAGGGTGGGGGAGACCCAGTACTTC

size: -
J: TRBJ1-4
V: TRBV4-2
D: -
length: 14
CDR3: CASSQESATGGLFF
DNA: TGTGCCAGCAGCCAAGAGAGCGCAACAGGCGGACTGTTTTTT

size: -
J: TRBJ1-5
V: TRBV6-5
D: -
length: 16
CDR3: CASSYRYTGYNQPQHF
DNA: TGTGCCAGCAGTTACAGGTATACAGGGTACAATCAGCCCCAGCATTTT

size: -
J: TRBJ2-1
V: TRBV19
D: TRBD1
length: 15
CDR3: CASIGGDRGRNEQFF
DNA: TGTGCCAGTATTGGGGGGGACAGGGGGCGGAATGAGCAGTTCTTC

size: -
J: TRBJ1-6
V: TRBV11-2
D: -
length: 15
CDR3: CASREHGGRNSPLHF
DNA: TGTGCCAGCAGAGAACATGGGGGGAGGAATTCCCCCCTCCACTTT

size: -
J: TRBJ2-5
V: TRBV11-2
D: TRBD2
length: 17
CDR3: CASSLEGALAGQETQYF
DNA: TGTGCCAGCAGCTTAGAGGGGGCGCTAGCGGGCCAAGAGACCCAGTACTTC

size: -
J: TRBJ1-6
V: TRBV13
D: -
length: 13
CDR3: CASSLFRDSPLHF
DNA: TGTGCCAGCAGCTTATTTCGGGATTCACCCCTCCACTTT

size: -
J: TRBJ2-3
V: TRBV27
D: TRBD2
length: 16
CDR3: CASSLSGTSGTDTQYF
DNA: TGTGCCAGCAGTTTATCCGGGACTAGCGGCACAGATACGCAGTATTTT

size: -
J: TRBJ1-4
V: TRBV19
D: TRBD1
length: 15
CDR3: CASSPPGQGNEKLFF
DNA: TGTGCCAGTAGTCCGCCGGGACAGGGTAATGAAAAACTGTTTTTT

size: -
J: TRBJ2-5
V: TRBV9
D: -
length: 16
CDR3: CASSEPHGQSKETQYF
DNA: TGTGCCAGCAGCGAGCCCCACGGACAGAGTAAAGAGACCCAGTACTTC

size: -
J: TRBJ2-3
V: TRBV9
D: TRBD1
length: 15
CDR3: CASSAGQGPTDTQYF
DNA: TGTGCCAGCAGCGCCGGACAGGGCCCCACAGATACGCAGTATTTT

size: -
J: TRBJ2-7
V: TRBV9
D: -
length: 14
CDR3: CASSVVEDTYEQYF
DNA: TGTGCCAGCAGCGTAGTTGAGGACACCTACGAGCAGTACTTC

size: -
J: TRBJ1-2
V: TRBV6-5
D: TRBD1
length: 13
CDR3: CASSPTNRGSYTF
DNA: TGTGCCAGCAGCCCAACGAACAGGGGGAGCTACACCTTC

size: -
J: TRBJ2-7
V: TRBV29-1
D: TRBD1
length: 13
CDR3: CSVDTGGAYEQYF
DNA: TGCAGCGTTGATACAGGGGGAGCCTACGAGCAGTACTTC

size: -
J: TRBJ2-7
V: TRBV19
D: TRBD1
length: 13
CDR3: CASTRQGTNEQYF
DNA: TGTGCCAGTACTAGACAGGGGACGAACGAGCAGTACTTC

size: few
J: TRBJ1-6
V: TRBV9
D: -
length: 14
CDR3: CASSVGSQNSPLHF
DNA: TGTGCCAGCAGCGTAGGTTCCCAGAATTCACCCCTCCACTTT

size: -
J: TRBJ1-2
V: TRBV28
D: -
length: 14
CDR3: CASTPTGTFDGYTF
DNA: TGTGCCAGCACCCCAACAGGGACATTCGATGGCTACACCTTC

size: -
J: TRBJ1-4
V: TRBV9
D: -
length: 15
CDR3: CASSGPREANEKLFF
DNA: TGTGCCAGCAGCGGCCCCAGGGAAGCTAATGAAAAACTGTTTTTT

size: -
J: TRBJ1-2
V: TRBV5-8
D: TRBD1
length: 13
CDR3: CASRRTGSYGYTF
DNA: TGTGCCAGCAGACGGACAGGGAGCTATGGCTACACCTTC

size: once
J: TRBJ2-5
V: TRBV25-1
D: -
length: 15
CDR3: CASSEYVLAPETQYF
DNA: TGTGCCAGCAGTGAATATGTACTAGCCCCAGAGACCCAGTACTTC

size: -
J: TRBJ2-2
V: TRBV6-4
D: -
length: 15
CDR3: CASRDRRGMAGELFF
DNA: TGTGCCAGCAGGGACCGGAGGGGAATGGCCGGGGAGCTGTTTTTT

size: -
J: TRBJ2-5
V: TRBV11-2
D: -
length: 16
CDR3: CASSLVNYDYQETQYF
DNA: TGTGCCAGCAGCTTAGTTAACTATGACTACCAAGAGACCCAGTACTTC

size: -
J: TRBJ2-5
V: TRBV9
D: TRBD2
length: 15
CDR3: CASSVDGGAPETQYF
DNA: TGTGCCAGCAGCGTAGACGGGGGGGCCCCAGAGACCCAGTACTTC

size: -
J: TRBJ2-7
V: TRBV6-5
D: TRBD1
length: 14
CDR3: CASSRDRATYEQYF
DNA: TGTGCCAGCAGTCGGGACAGGGCCACCTACGAGCAGTACTTC

size: -
J: TRBJ1-2
V: TRBV4-3
D: -
length: 16
CDR3: CASSQDKGRGLYGYTF
DNA: TGCGCCAGCAGCCAAGATAAAGGCAGGGGCTTATATGGCTACACCTTC

size: few
J: TRBJ1-1
V: TRBV2
D: -
length: 13
CDR3: CASSGSHNTEAFF
DNA: TGTGCCAGCAGCGGGTCCCATAACACTGAAGCTTTCTTT

size: -
J: TRBJ2-3
V: TRBV5-6
D: TRBD2
length: 18
CDR3: CASSLVASPSGGARTQYF
DNA: TGTGCCAGCAGCTTGGTGGCCTCCCCTAGCGGGGGGGCAAGGACGCAGTATTTT

size: once
J: TRBJ1-2
V: TRBV5-1
D: TRBD1
length: 15
CDR3: CASSEDRGLDYGYTF
DNA: TGCGCCAGCAGCGAAGACAGGGGATTAGACTATGGCTACACCTTC

size: -
J: TRBJ2-7
V: TRBV6-5
D: TRBD1
length: 13
CDR3: CASTGQDSYEQYF
DNA: TGTGCCAGCACCGGACAGGACTCCTACGAGCAGTACTTC

size: -
J: TRBJ2-7
V: TRBV29-1
D: -
length: 12
CDR3: CSVVQGSYEQYF
DNA: TGCAGCGTTGTCCAGGGCTCCTACGAGCAGTACTTC

size: few
J: TRBJ2-7
V: TRBV29-1
D: -
length: 12
CDR3: CSVGAGRGEQYF
DNA: TGCAGCGTTGGTGCGGGTCGGGGGGAGCAGTACTTC

size: -
J: TRBJ2-3
V: TRBV30
D: TRBD2
length: 14
CDR3: CAWTGGGGATTQYF
DNA: TGTGCCTGGACGGGTGGCGGGGGGGCCACCACGCAGTATTTT

size: -
J: TRBJ1-1
V: TRBV18
D: -
length: 13
CDR3: CASSRTGGTEAFF
DNA: TGTGCCAGCTCACGTACAGGAGGGACTGAAGCTTTCTTT

size: -
J: TRBJ2-7
V: TRBV7-3
D: -
length: 14
CDR3: CASSKGQSSYEQYF
DNA: TGTGCCAGCAGCAAAGGACAGTCCTCCTACGAGCAGTACTTC

size: -
J: TRBJ1-4
V: TRBV4-1
D: -
length: 16
CDR3: CASSQLIGRNNEKLFF
DNA: TGCGCCAGCAGCCAATTAATTGGCAGAAATAATGAAAAACTGTTTTTT

size: -
J: TRBJ1-2
V: TRBV5-6
D: TRBD1
length: 15
CDR3: CASRAPGQGGYGYTF
DNA: TGTGCCAGCAGGGCTCCGGGACAGGGTGGCTATGGCTACACCTTC

size: -
J: TRBJ2-7
V: TRBV9
D: TRBD2
length: 14
CDR3: CASSPGTSEYEQYF
DNA: TGTGCCAGCAGCCCCGGGACTAGCGAGTACGAGCAGTACTTC

size: once
J: TRBJ1-1
V: TRBV20-1
D: -
length: 10
CDR3: CSARVAEAFF
DNA: TGCAGTGCCAGGGTGGCTGAAGCTTTCTTT

size: -
J: TRBJ2-1
V: TRBV10-2
D: -
length: 14
CDR3: CASTRADWRNEQFF
DNA: TGCGCCAGCACCCGGGCCGATTGGAGGAATGAGCAGTTCTTC

size: -
J: TRBJ2-1
V: TRBV5-4
D: -
length: 14
CDR3: CASSSSGSYNEQFF
DNA: TGTGCCAGCAGTTCGAGCGGTTCCTACAATGAGCAGTTCTTC

size: -
J: TRBJ2-3
V: TRBV9
D: -
length: 15
CDR3: CASSEVGAPTDTQYF
DNA: TGTGCCAGCAGCGAAGTGGGGGCCCCCACAGATACGCAGTATTTT